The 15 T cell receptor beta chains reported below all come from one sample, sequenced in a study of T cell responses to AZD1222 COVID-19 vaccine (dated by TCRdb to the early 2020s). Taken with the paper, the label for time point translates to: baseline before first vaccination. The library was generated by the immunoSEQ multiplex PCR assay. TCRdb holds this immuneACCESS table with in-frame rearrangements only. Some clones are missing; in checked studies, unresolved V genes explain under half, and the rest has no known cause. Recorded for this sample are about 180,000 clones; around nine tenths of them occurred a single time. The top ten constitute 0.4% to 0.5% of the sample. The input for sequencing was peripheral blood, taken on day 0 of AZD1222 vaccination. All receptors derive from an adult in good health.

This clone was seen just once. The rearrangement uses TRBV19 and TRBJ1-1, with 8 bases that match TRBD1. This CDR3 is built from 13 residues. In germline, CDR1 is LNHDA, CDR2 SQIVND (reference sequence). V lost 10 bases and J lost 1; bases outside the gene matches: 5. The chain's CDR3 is CATQGAGNTEAFF. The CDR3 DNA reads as TGTGCCACCCAGGGGGCCGGGAACACTGAAGCTTTCTTT.

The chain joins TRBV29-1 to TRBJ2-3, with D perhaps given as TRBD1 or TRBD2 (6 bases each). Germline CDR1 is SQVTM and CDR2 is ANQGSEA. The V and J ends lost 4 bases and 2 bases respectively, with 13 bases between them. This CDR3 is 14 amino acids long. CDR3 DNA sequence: TGCAGCGTTGTCGGTGGGGGGCTCACAGATACGCAGTATTTT. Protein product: CSVVGGGLTDTQYF.

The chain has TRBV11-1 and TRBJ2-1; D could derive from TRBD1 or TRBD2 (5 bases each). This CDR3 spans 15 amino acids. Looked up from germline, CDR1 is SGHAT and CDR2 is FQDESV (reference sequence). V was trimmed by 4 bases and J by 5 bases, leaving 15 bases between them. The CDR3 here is CASSSAPQGHNEQFF. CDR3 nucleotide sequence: TGTGCCAGCAGCTCAGCCCCCCAGGGACACAATGAGCAGTTCTTC.

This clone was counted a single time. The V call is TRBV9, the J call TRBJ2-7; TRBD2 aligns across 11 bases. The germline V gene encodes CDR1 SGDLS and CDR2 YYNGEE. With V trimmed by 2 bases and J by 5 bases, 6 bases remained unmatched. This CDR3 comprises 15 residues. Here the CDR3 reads CASSVLAGGPHEQYF. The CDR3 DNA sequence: TGTGCCAGCAGCGTTTTAGCGGGGGGGCCCCACGAGCAGTACTTC.

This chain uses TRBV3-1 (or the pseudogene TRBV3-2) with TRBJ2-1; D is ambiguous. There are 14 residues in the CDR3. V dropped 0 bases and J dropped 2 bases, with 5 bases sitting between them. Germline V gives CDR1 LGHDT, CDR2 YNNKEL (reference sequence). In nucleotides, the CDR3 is TGTGCCAGCAGCCAAGATATCCCCTACAATGAGCAGTTCTTC. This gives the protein CASSQDIPYNEQFF.

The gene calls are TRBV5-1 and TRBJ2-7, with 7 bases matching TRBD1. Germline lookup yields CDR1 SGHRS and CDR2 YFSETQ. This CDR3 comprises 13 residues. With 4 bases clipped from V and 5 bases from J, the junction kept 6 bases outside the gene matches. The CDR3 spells CASSPGQYNEQYF. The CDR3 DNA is TGCGCCAGCAGCCCGGGACAGTACAACGAGCAGTACTTC.

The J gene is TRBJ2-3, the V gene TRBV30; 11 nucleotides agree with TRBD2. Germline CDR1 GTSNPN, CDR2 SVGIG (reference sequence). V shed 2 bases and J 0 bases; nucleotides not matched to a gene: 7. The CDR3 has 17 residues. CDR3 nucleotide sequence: TGTGCCTGGAGTATTGCCAGGACTAGCGGGAGCACAGATACGCAGTATTTT. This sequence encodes CAWSIARTSGSTDTQYF. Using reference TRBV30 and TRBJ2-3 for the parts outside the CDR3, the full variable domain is SQTIHQWPATLVQPVGSPLSLECTVEGTSNPNLYWYRQAAGRGLQLLFYSVGIGQISSEVPQNLSASRPQDRQFILSSKKLLLSDSGFYLCAWSIARTSGSTDTQYFGPGTRLTVL.

The CDR3 is CASSYSGTSGPGELFF. For the CDR3, the DNA is TGTGCCAGCAGTTACTCGGGGACTAGCGGGCCGGGGGAGCTGTTTTTT. The chain couples TRBV6-2 or TRBV6-3 to TRBJ2-2, with 12 bases lining up with TRBD2. The CDR3 covers 16 residues. Germline-derived CDR1 and CDR2 are MNHEY and SVGEGT. V was clipped by 0 bases and J by 8 bases; unmatched bases: 4.

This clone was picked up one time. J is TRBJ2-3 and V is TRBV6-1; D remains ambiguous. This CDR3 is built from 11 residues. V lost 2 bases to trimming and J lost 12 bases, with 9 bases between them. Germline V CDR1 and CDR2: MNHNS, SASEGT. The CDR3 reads CASSESKFQYF. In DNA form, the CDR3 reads TGTGCCAGCAGTGAATCGAAGTTTCAGTATTTT.

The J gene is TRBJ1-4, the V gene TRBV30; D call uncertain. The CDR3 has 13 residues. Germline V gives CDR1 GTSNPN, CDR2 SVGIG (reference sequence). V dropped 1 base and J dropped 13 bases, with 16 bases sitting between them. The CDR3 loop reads CAWSADPRYGLFF. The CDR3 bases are TGTGCCTGGAGTGCCGATCCCCGGTACGGACTGTTTTTT.

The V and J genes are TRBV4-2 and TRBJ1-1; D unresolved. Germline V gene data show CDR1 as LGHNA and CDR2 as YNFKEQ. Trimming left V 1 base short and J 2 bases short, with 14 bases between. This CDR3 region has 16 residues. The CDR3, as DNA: TGTGCCAGCAGCCAAGGCTTGATAGGAGCCAACACTGAAGCTTTCTTT. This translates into CASSQGLIGANTEAFF.

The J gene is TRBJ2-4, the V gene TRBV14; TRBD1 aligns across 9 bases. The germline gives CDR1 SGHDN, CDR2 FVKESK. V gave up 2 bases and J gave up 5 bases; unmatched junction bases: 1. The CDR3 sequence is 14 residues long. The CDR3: CASSQWDRENIQYF. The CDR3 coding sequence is TGTGCCAGCAGCCAATGGGACAGGGAAAACATTCAGTACTTC.

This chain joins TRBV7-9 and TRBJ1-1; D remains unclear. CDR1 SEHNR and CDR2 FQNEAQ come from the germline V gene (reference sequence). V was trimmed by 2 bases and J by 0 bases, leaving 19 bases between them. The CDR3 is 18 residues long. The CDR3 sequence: CASSLMVAGPLLNTEAFF. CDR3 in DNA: TGTGCCAGCAGCTTAATGGTGGCGGGTCCACTACTGAACACTGAAGCTTTCTTT.

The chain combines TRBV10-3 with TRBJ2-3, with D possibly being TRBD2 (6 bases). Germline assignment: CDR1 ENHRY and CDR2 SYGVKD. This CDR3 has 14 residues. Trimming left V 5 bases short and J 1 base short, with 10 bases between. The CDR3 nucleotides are TGTGCCATCAGTTCCTGGGGGGGCACAGATACGCAGTATTTT. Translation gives CAISSWGGTDTQYF.

The CDR3 region has the DNA TGTGCCAGCAGCCTCGGACAGGGTGGTGGAAACACCATATATTTT. This translates into CASSLGQGGGNTIYF. The chain uses TRBV28 and TRBJ1-3; TRBD1 aligns across 8 bases. The CDR3 covers 15 residues. Germline lookup yields CDR1 MDHEN and CDR2 SYDVKM. V trimming: 6 bases; J trimming: 3 bases; junction bases outside the gene matches: 7.